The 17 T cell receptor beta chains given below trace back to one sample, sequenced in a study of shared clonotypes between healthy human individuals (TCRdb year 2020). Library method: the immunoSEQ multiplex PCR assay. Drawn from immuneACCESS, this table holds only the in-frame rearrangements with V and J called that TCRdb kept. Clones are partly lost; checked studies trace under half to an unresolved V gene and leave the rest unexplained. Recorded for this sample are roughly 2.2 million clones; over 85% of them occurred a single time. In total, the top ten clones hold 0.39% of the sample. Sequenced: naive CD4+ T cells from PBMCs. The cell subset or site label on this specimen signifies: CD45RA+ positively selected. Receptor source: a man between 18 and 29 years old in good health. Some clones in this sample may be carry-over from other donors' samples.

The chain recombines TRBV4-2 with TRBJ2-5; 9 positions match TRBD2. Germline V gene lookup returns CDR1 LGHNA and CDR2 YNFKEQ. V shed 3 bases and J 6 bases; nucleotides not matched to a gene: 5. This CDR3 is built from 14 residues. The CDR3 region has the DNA TGTGCCAGCAGCCAGGGGACTAGCCCCAAGACCCAGTACTTC. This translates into CASSQGTSPKTQYF.

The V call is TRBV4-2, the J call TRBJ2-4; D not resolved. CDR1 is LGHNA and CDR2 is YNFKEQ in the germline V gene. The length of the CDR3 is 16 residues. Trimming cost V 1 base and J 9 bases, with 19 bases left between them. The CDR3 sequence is CASSQAQTSSTPIQYF. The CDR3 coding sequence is TGTGCCAGCAGCCAAGCTCAAACTTCATCCACACCCATTCAGTACTTC.

The CDR3: CASSENRDRVQPQHF. For the CDR3, the DNA is TGTGCCAGCAGTGAAAACCGGGACAGGGTACAGCCCCAGCATTTT. The rearrangement joins TRBV6-1 to TRBJ1-5; 9 bases line up with TRBD1. Germline CDR1 and CDR2: MNHNS and SASEGT. V dropped 2 bases and J dropped 7; count of bases not matched to a gene: 6. The CDR3 is 15 residues long.

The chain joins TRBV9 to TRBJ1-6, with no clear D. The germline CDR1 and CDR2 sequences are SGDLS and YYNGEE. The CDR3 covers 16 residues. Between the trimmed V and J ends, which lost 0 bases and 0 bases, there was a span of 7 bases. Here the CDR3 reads CASSVGASSYNSPLHF. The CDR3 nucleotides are TGTGCCAGCAGCGTAGGGGCGAGCTCCTATAATTCACCCCTCCACTTT.

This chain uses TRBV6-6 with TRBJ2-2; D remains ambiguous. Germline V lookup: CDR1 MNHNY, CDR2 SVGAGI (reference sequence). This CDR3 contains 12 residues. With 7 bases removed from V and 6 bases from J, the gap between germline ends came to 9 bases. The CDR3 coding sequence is TGTGCCAGCACCACGGGCTCCGGGGAGCTGTTTTTT. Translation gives CASTTGSGELFF.

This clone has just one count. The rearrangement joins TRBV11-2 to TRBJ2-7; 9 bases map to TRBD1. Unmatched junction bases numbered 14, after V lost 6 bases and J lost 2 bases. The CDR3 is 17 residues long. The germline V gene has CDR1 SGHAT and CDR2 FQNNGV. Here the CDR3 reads CASSPLILGTGTYEQYF. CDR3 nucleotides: TGTGCCAGCAGTCCTCTTATCCTCGGGACAGGGACCTACGAGCAGTACTTC.

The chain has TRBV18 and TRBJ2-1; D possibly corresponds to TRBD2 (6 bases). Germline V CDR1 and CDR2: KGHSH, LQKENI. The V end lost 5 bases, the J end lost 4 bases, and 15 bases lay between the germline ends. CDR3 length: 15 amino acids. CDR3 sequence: CASSGQRVEYNEQFF. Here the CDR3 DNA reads TGTGCCAGCTCAGGTCAGCGGGTAGAATACAATGAGCAGTTCTTC.

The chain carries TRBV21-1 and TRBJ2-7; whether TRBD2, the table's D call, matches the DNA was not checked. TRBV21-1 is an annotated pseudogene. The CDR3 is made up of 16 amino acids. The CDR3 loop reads CASSSTSGSSLHEQYF. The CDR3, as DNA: TGTGCCAGCAGCAGTACTAGCGGGAGTTCTCTACACGAGCAGTACTTC.

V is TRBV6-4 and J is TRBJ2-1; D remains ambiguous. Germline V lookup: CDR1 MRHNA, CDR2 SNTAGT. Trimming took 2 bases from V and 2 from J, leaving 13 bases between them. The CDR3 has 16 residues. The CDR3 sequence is CASSDRMGSAYNEQFF. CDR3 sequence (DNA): TGTGCCAGCAGTGACCGTATGGGTTCTGCCTACAATGAGCAGTTCTTC.

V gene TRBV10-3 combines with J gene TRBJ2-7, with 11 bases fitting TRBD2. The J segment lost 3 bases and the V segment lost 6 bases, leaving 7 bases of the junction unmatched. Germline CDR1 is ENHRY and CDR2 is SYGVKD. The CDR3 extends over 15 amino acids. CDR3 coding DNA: TGTGCCATCAGCCAACCTAGCGGGAGGTTCTACGAGCAGTACTTC. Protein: CAISQPSGRFYEQYF.

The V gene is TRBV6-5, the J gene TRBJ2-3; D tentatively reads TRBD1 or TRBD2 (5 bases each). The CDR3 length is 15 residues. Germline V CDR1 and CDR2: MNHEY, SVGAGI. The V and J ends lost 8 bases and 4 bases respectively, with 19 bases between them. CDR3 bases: TGTGCCAGCGGAGTAACTAACGTGGGACCAGATACGCAGTATTTT. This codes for CASGVTNVGPDTQYF.

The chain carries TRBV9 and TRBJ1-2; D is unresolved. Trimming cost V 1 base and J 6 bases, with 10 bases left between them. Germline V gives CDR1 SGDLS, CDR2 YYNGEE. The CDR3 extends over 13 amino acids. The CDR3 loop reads CASSVSDLDGYTF. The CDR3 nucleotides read TGTGCCAGCAGCGTATCCGATTTGGATGGCTACACCTTC. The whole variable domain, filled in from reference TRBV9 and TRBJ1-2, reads DSGVTQTPKHLITATGQRVTLRCSPRSGDLSVYWYQQSLDQGLQFLIQYYNGEERAKGNILERFSAQQFPDLHSELNLSSLELGDSALYFCASSVSDLDGYTFGSGTRLTVV.

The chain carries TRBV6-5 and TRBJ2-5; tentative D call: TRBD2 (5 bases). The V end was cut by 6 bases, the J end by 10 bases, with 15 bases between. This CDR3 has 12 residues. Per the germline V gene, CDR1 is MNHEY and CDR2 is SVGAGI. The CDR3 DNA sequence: TGTGCCAGCAGGCAGACCAGCGGCGGCCAGTACTTC. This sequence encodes CASRQTSGGQYF.

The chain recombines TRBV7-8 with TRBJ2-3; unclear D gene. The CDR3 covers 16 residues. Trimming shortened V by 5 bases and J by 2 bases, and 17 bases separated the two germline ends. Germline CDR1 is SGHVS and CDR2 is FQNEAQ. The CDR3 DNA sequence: TGTGCCAGCAGCGCGAGCTCAGTGGACCACACAGATACGCAGTATTTT. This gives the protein CASSASSVDHTDTQYF.

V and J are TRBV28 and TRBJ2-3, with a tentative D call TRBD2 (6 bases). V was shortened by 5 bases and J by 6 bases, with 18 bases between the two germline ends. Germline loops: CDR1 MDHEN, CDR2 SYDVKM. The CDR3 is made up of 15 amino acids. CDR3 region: CASSPPTATRDTQYF. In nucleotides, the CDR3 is TGTGCCAGCAGTCCCCCGACTGCGACTAGGGATACGCAGTATTTT.

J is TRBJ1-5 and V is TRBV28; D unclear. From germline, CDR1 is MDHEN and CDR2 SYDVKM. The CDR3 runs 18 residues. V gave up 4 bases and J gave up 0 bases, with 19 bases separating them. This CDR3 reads CASSSRRRGIYSNQPQHF. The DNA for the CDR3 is TGTGCCAGCAGTTCTAGGCGACGAGGAATTTATAGCAATCAGCCCCAGCATTTT.

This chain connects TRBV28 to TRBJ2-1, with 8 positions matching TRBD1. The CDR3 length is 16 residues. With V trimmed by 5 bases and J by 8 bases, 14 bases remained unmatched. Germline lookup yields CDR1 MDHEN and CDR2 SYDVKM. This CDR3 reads CASSNSGQVLSHEQFF. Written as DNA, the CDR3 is TGTGCCAGCAGTAATTCGGGACAGGTTCTCAGTCATGAGCAGTTCTTC.